These 17 T cell receptor beta chains were all obtained from the same sample, sequenced in a study of blood T cell repertoires in COVID-19. Libraries were prepared by immunoSEQ multiplex PCR; TCRdb keeps only in-frame clonotypes and omits some of them. Of over 90,000 clones listed, 84% are singletons. Sequencing input: peripheral blood. These receptors originate from a human donor in a cohort sampled during active COVID-19.

The rearrangement links TRBV7-8 to TRBJ1-1; D not resolved. V lost 5 bases to trimming and J lost 1 base, with 14 bases between them. The CDR3 has 15 residues. Germline lookup yields CDR1 SGHVS and CDR2 FQNEAQ. CDR3 in DNA: TGTGCCAGCAGCCCCCGAGCGGACCCGAACACTGAAGCTTTCTTT. Amino acids: CASSPRADPNTEAFF.

V gene TRBV28 combines with J gene TRBJ2-2, with D possibly being TRBD2 (5 bases). The CDR3 has 15 residues. Trimming removed 6 bases at V and 3 bases at J, with 14 bases between. Germline V CDR1 and CDR2: MDHEN, SYDVKM. CDR3 protein: CASSIGLYYTGELFF. In nucleotides, the CDR3 is TGTGCCAGCAGCATCGGACTCTACTACACCGGGGAGCTGTTTTTT.

The chain carries TRBV19 and TRBJ1-2; the D is unclear. CDR3 length: 13 residues. Trimming stripped 3 bases from V and 8 bases from J, with 13 bases between. Germline V gene sequence: CDR1 LNHDA, CDR2 SQIVND (reference sequence). Here the CDR3 reads CASSMRDIVGYTF. CDR3 nucleotides: TGTGCCAGTAGTATGCGGGATATCGTGGGCTACACCTTC.

The chain links TRBV18 to TRBJ1-5, with a possible D match to TRBD1 (5 bases). The germline CDR1 and CDR2 sequences are KGHSH and LQKENI. With 3 bases removed from V and 0 bases from J, the gap between germline ends came to 12 bases. CDR3 length equals 16 residues. The CDR3 is CASSPNRQISNQPQHF. The CDR3 nucleotides read TGTGCCAGCTCACCGAATCGACAGATTAGCAATCAGCCCCAGCATTTT.

V and J are TRBV2 and TRBJ1-2, with 7 nucleotides matching TRBD1. The germline V gene encodes CDR1 SNHLY and CDR2 FYNNEI. V shed 4 bases and J 12 bases; nucleotides not matched to a gene: 14. The length of the CDR3 is 14 residues. The CDR3 loop reads CASSAGRQGSVNTF. The CDR3 coding sequence is TGTGCCAGCAGTGCGGGTAGACAGGGCTCGGTAAACACCTTC.

This clone was observed a handful of times. J is TRBJ1-2 and V is TRBV24-1; TRBD1 might be the D (5 bases). There are 13 residues in the CDR3. Trimming removed 10 bases from V and 8 bases from J, with 19 bases in between. CDR1 is KGHDR and CDR2 is SFDVKD in the germline V gene. The CDR3 protein is CATQDNQRRGYTF. CDR3 sequence (DNA): TGTGCCACGCAGGACAACCAGAGGAGAGGCTACACCTTC.

This clone was found a few times. The chain links TRBV28 to TRBJ1-1, with a tentative D call TRBD1 (6 bases). The V gene lost 5 bases and the J gene lost 6 bases, with 16 bases spanning the gap. The CDR3 has 14 residues. Germline loops: CDR1 MDHEN, CDR2 SYDVKM. CDR3 coding DNA: TGTGCCAGCAGTCCAGGACAGCAACACCCTGAAGCTTTCTTT. Its translation: CASSPGQQHPEAFF.

This chain links TRBV18 with TRBJ2-5; 7 nucleotides match TRBD1. Germline V gene sequence: CDR1 KGHSH, CDR2 LQKENI. With V trimmed by 3 bases and J by 2 bases, 6 bases remained unmatched. CDR3 length: 15 amino acids. The CDR3 spells CASSPNGRGQETQYF. CDR3 sequence (DNA): TGTGCCAGCTCACCTAACGGCAGGGGGCAAGAGACCCAGTACTTC. The whole variable domain, remainder taken from reference TRBV18 and TRBJ2-5, is NAGVMQNPRHLVRRRGQEARLRCSPMKGHSHVYWYRQLPEEGLKFMVYLQKENIIDESGMPKERFSAEFPKEGPSILRIQQVVRGDSAAYFCASSPNGRGQETQYFGPGTRLLVL.

CDR3 in DNA: TGTGCCAGCAGTTACCGCGGGACAGTAAACTATGGCTACACCTTC. It is translated as CASSYRGTVNYGYTF. The chain links TRBV6-5 to TRBJ1-2; 7 bases map to TRBD1. This CDR3 comprises 15 residues. The V gene end was trimmed by 2 bases and the J gene end by 2 bases; junction bases not matched to a gene: 5. Germline values: CDR1 MNHEY, CDR2 SVGAGI.

This clone was picked up a small number of times. This chain connects TRBV4-2 to TRBJ2-7, with 9 nucleotides matching TRBD1. Looked up from germline, CDR1 is LGHNA and CDR2 is YNFKEQ. Trimming removed 3 bases from V and 5 bases from J; junction bases left unmatched: 8. CDR3 length: 15 amino acids. The CDR3 protein is CASSQAGTGFHEQYF. The CDR3 DNA reads TGTGCCAGCAGCCAGGCTGGGACAGGGTTTCACGAGCAGTACTTC.

The rearrangement joins TRBV19 to TRBJ2-7, with 9 bases that match TRBD1. The CDR3 is made up of 14 amino acids. Germline CDR1 LNHDA, CDR2 SQIVND (reference sequence). V was clipped by 6 bases and J by 2 bases; unmatched bases: 5. The CDR3 DNA reads TGTGCCAGTAGCACCAACAGGGGGCCCTACGAGCAGTACTTC. Translating gives CASSTNRGPYEQYF. The variable domain in full, with the rest retrieved from reference TRBV19 and TRBJ2-7, is DGGITQSPKYLFRKEGQNVTLSCEQNLNHDAMYWYRQDPGQGLRLIYYSQIVNDFQKGDIAEGYSVSREKKESFPLTVTSAQKNPTAFYLCASSTNRGPYEQYFGPGTRLTVT.

The chain carries TRBV2 and TRBJ1-1; TRBD1 matches at 10 bases. V shed 6 bases and J 0 bases; nucleotides not matched to a gene: 4. The length of the CDR3 is 15 residues. Per germline, CDR1 SNHLY and CDR2 FYNNEI. The CDR3 DNA reads as TGTGCCAGCAGGGACAGGGGGAACGTGAACACTGAAGCTTTCTTT. It specifies CASRDRGNVNTEAFF.

The chain carries TRBV7-6 and TRBJ2-5; 16 bases align to TRBD2. The CDR3 is 22 amino acids. Germline CDR1 and CDR2: SGHVS and FNYEAQ. Trimming took 2 bases from V and 5 from J; bases not matched to a gene: 20. The CDR3 loop reads CASSLIWRSAGTSGGAQETQYF. The CDR3 DNA reads TGTGCCAGCAGCTTAATTTGGCGCTCAGCCGGGACTAGCGGGGGGGCCCAGGAGACCCAGTACTTC.

This chain links TRBV7-6 with TRBJ2-7, with 7 bases lining up with TRBD1. The trim removed 5 bases at V and 4 bases at J, leaving 11 bases unmatched. Germline V gives CDR1 SGHVS, CDR2 FNYEAQ. CDR3 size: 15 residues. The CDR3 nucleotides read TGTGCCAGCAGCCCAAGACAGGGATTTGGGTACGAGCAGTACTTC. Translation gives CASSPRQGFGYEQYF.

The rearrangement uses TRBV18 and TRBJ2-5; unclear D gene. The CDR3 totals 13 residues. The ends were cut back, 2 bases at V and 4 bases at J, with 8 bases in the middle. Per germline, CDR1 KGHSH and CDR2 LQKENI. CDR3 sequence reads: CASSPSSRETQYF. CDR3 in DNA: TGTGCCAGCTCACCATCCTCCAGAGAGACCCAGTACTTC.

The chain employs TRBV27 and TRBJ2-1; a weak D match, TRBD2 (6 bases). The CDR3 totals 14 residues. CDR1 is MNHEY, CDR2 SMNVEV, per germline (reference sequence). V lost 5 bases and J lost 4, with 12 bases in between. The DNA of the CDR3 is TGTGCCAGCAGTAGAACGGGAGCTTACAATGAGCAGTTCTTC. It translates to CASSRTGAYNEQFF.

The chain employs TRBV18 and TRBJ2-3; 7 bases are shared with TRBD2. There are 14 residues in the CDR3. The germline V gene has CDR1 KGHSH and CDR2 LQKENI. V lost 3 bases, J lost 4 bases, and 4 bases stayed unmatched. The CDR3 nucleotides are TGTGCCAGCTCACCCGCCGCGGGGGCAGATACGCAGTATTTT. Its protein product is CASSPAAGADTQYF.